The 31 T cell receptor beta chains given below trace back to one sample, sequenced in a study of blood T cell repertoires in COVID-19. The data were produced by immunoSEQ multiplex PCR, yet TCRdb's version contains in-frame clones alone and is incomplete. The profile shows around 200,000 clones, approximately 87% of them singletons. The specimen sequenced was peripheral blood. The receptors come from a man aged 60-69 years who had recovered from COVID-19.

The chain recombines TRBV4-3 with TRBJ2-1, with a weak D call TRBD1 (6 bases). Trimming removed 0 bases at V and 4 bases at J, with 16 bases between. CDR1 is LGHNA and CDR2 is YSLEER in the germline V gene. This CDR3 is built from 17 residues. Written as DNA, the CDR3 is TGCGCCAGCAGCCAAGATAGAGGGACACACTTTTACAATGAGCAGTTCTTC. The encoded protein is CASSQDRGTHFYNEQFF.

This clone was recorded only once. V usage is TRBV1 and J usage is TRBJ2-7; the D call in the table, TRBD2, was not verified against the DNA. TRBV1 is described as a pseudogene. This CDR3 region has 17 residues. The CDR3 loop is CTSSQGDRGIGCYEQYF. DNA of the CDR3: TGCACCAGCAGCCAAGGGGACCGGGGGATCGGCTGCTACGAGCAGTACTTC.

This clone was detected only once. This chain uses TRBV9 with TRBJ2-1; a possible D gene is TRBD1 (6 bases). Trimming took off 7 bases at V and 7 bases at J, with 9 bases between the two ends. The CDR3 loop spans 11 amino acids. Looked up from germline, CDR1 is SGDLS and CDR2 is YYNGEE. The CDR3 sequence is CASGQGNEQFF. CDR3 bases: TGTGCCAGCGGGCAGGGGAATGAGCAGTTCTTC.

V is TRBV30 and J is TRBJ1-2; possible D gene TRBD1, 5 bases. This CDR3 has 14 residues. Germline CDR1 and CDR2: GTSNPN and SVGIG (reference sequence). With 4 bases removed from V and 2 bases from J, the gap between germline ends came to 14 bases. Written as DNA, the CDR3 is TGTGCCTGGACAGGACGCAGGGTCAACTATGGCTACACCTTC. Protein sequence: CAWTGRRVNYGYTF.

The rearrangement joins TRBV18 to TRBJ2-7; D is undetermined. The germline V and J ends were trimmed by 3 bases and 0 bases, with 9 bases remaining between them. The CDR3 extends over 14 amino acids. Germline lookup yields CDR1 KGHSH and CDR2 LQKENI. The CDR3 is CASSPSDSSYEQYF. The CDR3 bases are TGTGCCAGCTCACCGTCCGATAGCTCCTACGAGCAGTACTTC. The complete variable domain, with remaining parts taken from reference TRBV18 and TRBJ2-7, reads NAGVMQNPRHLVRRRGQEARLRCSPMKGHSHVYWYRQLPEEGLKFMVYLQKENIIDESGMPKERFSAEFPKEGPSILRIQQVVRGDSAAYFCASSPSDSSYEQYFGPGTRLTVT.

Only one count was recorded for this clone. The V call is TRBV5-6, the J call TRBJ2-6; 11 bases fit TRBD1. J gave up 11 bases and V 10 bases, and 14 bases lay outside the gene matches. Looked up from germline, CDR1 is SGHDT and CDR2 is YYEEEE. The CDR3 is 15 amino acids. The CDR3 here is CARGGTGGVTYVLTF. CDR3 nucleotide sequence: TGTGCCCGCGGCGGGACAGGGGGGGTAACGTACGTCCTGACTTTC.

In DNA form, the CDR3 reads TGTGCCAGCAGTGGGCAGAAGAACACTGAAGCTTTCTTT. It is translated as CASSGQKNTEAFF. The V call is TRBV2, the J call TRBJ1-1; no reliable D call. The CDR3 length is 13 residues. Germline V lookup: CDR1 SNHLY, CDR2 FYNNEI. The V end was cut by 4 bases, the J end by 1 base, with 7 bases between. Variable domain in full (rest from reference TRBV2 and TRBJ1-1): EPEVTQTPSHQVTQMGQEVILRCVPISNHLYFYWYRQILGQKVEFLVSFYNNEISEKSEIFDDQFSVERPDGSNFTLKIRSTKLEDSAMYFCASSGQKNTEAFFGQGTRLTVV.

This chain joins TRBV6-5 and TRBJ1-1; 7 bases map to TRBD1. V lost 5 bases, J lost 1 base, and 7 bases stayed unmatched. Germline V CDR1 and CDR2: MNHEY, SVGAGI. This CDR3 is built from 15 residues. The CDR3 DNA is TGTGCCAGCAGTACCGACAGGGCCTGGAACACTGAAGCTTTCTTT. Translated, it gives CASSTDRAWNTEAFF.

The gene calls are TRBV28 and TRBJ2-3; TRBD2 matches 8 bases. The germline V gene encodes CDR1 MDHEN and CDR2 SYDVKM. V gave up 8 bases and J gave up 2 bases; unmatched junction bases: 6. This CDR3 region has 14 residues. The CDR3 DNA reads TGTGCCAGCCAAACGGGGGGGACCACAGATACGCAGTATTTT. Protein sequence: CASQTGGTTDTQYF.

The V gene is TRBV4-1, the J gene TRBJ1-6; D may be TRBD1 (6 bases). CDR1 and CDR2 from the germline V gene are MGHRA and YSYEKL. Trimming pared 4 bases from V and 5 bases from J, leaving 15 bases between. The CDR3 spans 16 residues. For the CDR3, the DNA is TGCGCCAGCAGCCTGGTACGGGGGGCCAATAATTCACCCCTCCACTTT. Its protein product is CASSLVRGANNSPLHF.

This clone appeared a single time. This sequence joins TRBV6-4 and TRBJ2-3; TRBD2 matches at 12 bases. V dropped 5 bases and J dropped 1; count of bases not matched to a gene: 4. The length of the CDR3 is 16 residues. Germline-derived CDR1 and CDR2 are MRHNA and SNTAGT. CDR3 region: CASSLLAGGRTDTQYF. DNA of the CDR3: TGTGCCAGCAGTCTACTAGCGGGAGGTCGCACAGATACGCAGTATTTT.

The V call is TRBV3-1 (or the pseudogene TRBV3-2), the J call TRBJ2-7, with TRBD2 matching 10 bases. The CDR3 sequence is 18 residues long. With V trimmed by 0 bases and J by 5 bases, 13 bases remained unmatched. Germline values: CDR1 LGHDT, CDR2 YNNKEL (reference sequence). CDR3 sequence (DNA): TGTGCCAGCAGCCAAGATTCGGCTAGCGGGAGATCAGGCCACGAGCAGTACTTC. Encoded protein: CASSQDSASGRSGHEQYF.

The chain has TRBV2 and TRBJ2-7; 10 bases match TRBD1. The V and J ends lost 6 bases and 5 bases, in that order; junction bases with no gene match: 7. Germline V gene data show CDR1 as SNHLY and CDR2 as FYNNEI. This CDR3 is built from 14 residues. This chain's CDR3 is CASRGGTGVDEQYF. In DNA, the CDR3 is TGTGCCAGCAGAGGCGGGACAGGGGTAGACGAGCAGTACTTC. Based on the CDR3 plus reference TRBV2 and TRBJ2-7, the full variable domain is EPEVTQTPSHQVTQMGQEVILRCVPISNHLYFYWYRQILGQKVEFLVSFYNNEISEKSEIFDDQFSVERPDGSNFTLKIRSTKLEDSAMYFCASRGGTGVDEQYFGPGTRLTVT.

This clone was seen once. The CDR3 coding sequence is TGCGCCAGCAGCCAGGGACTAGCGGGGTACGAGCAGTACTTC. Its translation: CASSQGLAGYEQYF. V gene TRBV4-3 combines with J gene TRBJ2-7; 13 positions match TRBD2. This CDR3 spans 14 amino acids. J was trimmed by 4 bases and V by 3 bases; bases with no gene match: 0. In germline, CDR1 is LGHNA, CDR2 YSLEER.

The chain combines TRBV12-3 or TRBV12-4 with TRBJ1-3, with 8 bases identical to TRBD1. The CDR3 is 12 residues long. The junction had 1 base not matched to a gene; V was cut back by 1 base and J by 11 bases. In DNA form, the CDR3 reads TGTGCCAGCAGTTTAGACAGGGGGTCCATATATTTT. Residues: CASSLDRGSIYF.

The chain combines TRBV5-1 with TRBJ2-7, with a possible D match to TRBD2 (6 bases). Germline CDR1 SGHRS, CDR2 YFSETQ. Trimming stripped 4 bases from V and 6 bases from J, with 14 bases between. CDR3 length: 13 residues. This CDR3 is CASSAGPGPEQYF. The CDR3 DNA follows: TGCGCCAGCAGCGCGGGACCAGGCCCCGAGCAGTACTTC.

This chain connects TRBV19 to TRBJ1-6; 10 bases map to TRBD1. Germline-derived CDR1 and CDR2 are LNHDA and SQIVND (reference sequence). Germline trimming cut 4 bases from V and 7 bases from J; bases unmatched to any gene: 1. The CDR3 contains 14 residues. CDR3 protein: CASSTDRGNSPLHF. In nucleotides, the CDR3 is TGTGCCAGTAGTACGGACAGGGGGAATTCACCCCTCCACTTT.

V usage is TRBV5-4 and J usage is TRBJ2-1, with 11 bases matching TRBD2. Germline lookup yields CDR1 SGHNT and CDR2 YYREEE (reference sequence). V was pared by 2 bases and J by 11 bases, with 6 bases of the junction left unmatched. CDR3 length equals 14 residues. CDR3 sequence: CASSLLAGEKKQFF. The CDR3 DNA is TGTGCCAGCAGCTTACTAGCGGGGGAAAAGAAGCAGTTCTTC.

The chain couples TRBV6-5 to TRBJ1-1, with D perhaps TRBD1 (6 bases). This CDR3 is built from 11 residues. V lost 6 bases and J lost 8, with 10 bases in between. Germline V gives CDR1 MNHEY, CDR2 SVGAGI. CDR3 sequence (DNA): TGTGCCAGCAGCCGAGACAGGGAAGCTTTCTTT. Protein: CASSRDREAFF.

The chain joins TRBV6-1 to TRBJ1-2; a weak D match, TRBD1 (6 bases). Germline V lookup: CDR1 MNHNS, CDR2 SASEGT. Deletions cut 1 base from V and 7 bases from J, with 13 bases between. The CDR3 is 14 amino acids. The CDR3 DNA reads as TGTGCCAGCAGTGAAGTCTCAGGGGCGCGTGGCTACACCTTC. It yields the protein CASSEVSGARGYTF.

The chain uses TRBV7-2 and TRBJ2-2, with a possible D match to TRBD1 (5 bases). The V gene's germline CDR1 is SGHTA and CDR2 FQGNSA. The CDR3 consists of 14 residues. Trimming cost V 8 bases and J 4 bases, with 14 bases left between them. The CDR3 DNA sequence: TGTGCCAGCTTGATCCAGGGAACCACCGGGGAGCTGTTTTTT. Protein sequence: CASLIQGTTGELFF. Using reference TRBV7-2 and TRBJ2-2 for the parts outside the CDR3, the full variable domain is GAGVSQSPSNKVTEKGKDVELRCDPISGHTALYWYRQSLGQGLEFLIYFQGNSAPDKSGLPSDRFSAERTGGSVSTLTIQRTQQEDSAVYLCASLIQGTTGELFFGEGSRLTVL.

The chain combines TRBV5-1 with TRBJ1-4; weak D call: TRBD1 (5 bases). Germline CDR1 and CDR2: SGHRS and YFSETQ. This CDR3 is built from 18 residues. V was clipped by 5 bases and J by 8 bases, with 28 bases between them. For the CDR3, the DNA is TGCGCCAGCAGTCTGACCGGGGCCACTACCAACGGAGGGGAAAAACTGTTTTTT. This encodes CASSLTGATTNGGEKLFF. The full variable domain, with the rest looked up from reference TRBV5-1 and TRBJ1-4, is KAGVTQTPRYLIKTRGQQVTLSCSPISGHRSVSWYQQTPGQGLQFLFEYFSETQRNKGNFPGRFSGRQFSNSRSEMNVSTLELGDSALYLCASSLTGATTNGGEKLFFGSGTQLSVL.

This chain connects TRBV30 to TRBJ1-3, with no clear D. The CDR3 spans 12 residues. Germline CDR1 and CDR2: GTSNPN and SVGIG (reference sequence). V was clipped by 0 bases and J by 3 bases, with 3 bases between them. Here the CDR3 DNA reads TGTGCCTGGAGTGTACTTGGAAACACCATATATTTT. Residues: CAWSVLGNTIYF. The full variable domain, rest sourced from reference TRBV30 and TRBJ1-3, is SQTIHQWPATLVQPVGSPLSLECTVEGTSNPNLYWYRQAAGRGLQLLFYSVGIGQISSEVPQNLSASRPQDRQFILSSKKLLLSDSGFYLCAWSVLGNTIYFGEGSWLTVV.

CDR3 in DNA: TGTGCCAGCAGTCCAGACAAACCCGGGACAGGGGCCTATGGCTACACCTTC. Protein sequence: CASSPDKPGTGAYGYTF. The chain employs TRBV6-2 or TRBV6-3 and TRBJ1-2; 10 nucleotides match TRBD1. From germline, CDR1 is MNHEY and CDR2 SVGEGT. The CDR3 is 17 residues long. V was clipped by 5 bases and J by 4 bases; unmatched bases: 13.

As DNA, the CDR3 is TGTGCCACCAACAAGTGGCTAGCGGGGGGCGGGGAGCAGTTCTTC. Translated: CATNKWLAGGGEQFF. This rearrangement joins TRBV19 to TRBJ2-1, with 11 bases that match TRBD2. After removal of 10 bases from V and 10 bases from J, the junction contained 15 bases not matched to a gene. The CDR3 length is 15 residues. The germline gives CDR1 LNHDA, CDR2 SQIVND (reference sequence). The variable domain in full, completed from reference TRBV19 and TRBJ2-1, reads DGGITQSPKYLFRKEGQNVTLSCEQNLNHDAMYWYRQDPGQGLRLIYYSQIVNDFQKGDIAEGYSVSREKKESFPLTVTSAQKNPTAFYLCATNKWLAGGGEQFFGPGTRLTVL.

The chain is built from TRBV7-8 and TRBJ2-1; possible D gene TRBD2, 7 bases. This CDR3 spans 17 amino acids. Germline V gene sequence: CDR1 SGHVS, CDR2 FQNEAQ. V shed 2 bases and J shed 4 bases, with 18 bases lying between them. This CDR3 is CASSLIEGRGRYNEQFF. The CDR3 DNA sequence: TGTGCCAGCAGCTTAATAGAGGGGCGGGGGCGGTACAATGAGCAGTTCTTC.

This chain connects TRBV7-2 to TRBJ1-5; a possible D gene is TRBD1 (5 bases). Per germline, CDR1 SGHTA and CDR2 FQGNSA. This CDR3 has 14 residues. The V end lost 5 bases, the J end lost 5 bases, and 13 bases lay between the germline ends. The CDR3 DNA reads TGTGCCAGCAGCCAAGGCTGGGGCTATCAGCCCCAGCATTTT. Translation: CASSQGWGYQPQHF. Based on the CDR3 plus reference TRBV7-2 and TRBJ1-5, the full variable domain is GAGVSQSPSNKVTEKGKDVELRCDPISGHTALYWYRQSLGQGLEFLIYFQGNSAPDKSGLPSDRFSAERTGGSVSTLTIQRTQQEDSAVYLCASSQGWGYQPQHFGDGTRLSIL.

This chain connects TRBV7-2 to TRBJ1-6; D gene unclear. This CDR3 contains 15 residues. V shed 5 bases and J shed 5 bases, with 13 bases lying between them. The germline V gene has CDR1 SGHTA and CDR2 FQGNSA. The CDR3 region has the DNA TGTGCCAGCAGCATGACGGGAGCGGATAATTCACCCCTCCACTTT. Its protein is CASSMTGADNSPLHF.

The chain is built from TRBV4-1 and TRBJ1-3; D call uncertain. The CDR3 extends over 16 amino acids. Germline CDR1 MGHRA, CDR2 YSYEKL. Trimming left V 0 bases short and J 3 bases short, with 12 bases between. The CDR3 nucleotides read TGCGCCAGCAGCCAAGAGCGGGGTGCCGGTGGAAACACCATATATTTT. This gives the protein CASSQERGAGGNTIYF.

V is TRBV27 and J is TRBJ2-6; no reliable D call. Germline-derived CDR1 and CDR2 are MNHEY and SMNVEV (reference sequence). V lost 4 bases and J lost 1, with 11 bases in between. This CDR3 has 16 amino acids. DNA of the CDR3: TGTGCCAGCAGTTCCCTCAGTATATCTGGGGCCAACGTCCTGACTTTC. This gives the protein CASSSLSISGANVLTF. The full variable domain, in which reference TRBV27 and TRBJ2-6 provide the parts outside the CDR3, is EAQVTQNPRYLITVTGKKLTVTCSQNMNHEYMSWYRQDPGLGLRQIYYSMNVEVTDKGDVPEGYKVSRKEKRNFPLILESPSPNQTSLYFCASSSLSISGANVLTFGAGSRLTVL.

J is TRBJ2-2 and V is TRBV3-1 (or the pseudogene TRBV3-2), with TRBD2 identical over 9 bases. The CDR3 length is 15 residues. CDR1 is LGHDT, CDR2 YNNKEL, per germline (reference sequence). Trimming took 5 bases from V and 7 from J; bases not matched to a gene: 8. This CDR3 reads CASSGGLATFGELFF. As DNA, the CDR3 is TGTGCCAGCAGCGGAGGACTAGCGACATTCGGGGAGCTGTTTTTT.